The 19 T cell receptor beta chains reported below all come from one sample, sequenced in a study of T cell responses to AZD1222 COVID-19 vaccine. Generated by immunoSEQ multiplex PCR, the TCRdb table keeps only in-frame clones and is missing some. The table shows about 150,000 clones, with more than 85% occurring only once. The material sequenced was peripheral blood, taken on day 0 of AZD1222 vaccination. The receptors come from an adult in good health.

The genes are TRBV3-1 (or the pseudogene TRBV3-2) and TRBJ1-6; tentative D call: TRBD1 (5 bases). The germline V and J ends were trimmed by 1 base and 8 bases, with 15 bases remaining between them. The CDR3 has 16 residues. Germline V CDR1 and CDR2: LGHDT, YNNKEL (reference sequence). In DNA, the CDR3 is TGTGCCAGCAGCCAAGCGTCCGGGACCGGGGATTCACCCCTCCACTTT. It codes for CASSQASGTGDSPLHF.

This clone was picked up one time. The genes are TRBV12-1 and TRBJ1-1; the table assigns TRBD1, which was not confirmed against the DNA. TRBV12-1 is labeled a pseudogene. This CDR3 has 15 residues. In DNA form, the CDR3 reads TGTGCCAGCAGCTTACCGGGACAGGCGAACACTGAAGCTTTCTTT. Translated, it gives CASSLPGQANTEAFF.

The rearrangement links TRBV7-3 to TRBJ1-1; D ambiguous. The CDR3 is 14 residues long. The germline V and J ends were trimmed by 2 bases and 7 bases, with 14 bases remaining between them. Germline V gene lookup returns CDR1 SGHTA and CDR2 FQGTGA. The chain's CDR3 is CASSLSAGVGEAFF. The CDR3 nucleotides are TGTGCCAGCAGCTTATCAGCTGGGGTCGGTGAAGCTTTCTTT.

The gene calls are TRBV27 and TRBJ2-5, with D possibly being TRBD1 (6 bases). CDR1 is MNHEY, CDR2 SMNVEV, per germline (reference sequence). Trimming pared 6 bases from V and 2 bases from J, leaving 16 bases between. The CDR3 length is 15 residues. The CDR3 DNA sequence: TGTGCCAGCAGCCGACCGGGACACACACAAGAGACCCAGTACTTC. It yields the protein CASSRPGHTQETQYF.

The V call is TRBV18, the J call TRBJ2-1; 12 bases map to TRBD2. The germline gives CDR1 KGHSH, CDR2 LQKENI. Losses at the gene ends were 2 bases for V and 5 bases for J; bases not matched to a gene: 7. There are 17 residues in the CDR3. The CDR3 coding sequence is TGTGCCAGCTCACCAAGACTAGCGGGAGAGGCCCACAATGAGCAGTTCTTC. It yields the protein CASSPRLAGEAHNEQFF.

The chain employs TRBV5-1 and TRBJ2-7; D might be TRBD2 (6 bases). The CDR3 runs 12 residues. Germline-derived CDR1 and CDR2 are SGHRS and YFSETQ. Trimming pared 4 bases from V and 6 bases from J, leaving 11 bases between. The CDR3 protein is CASSPGGFEQYF. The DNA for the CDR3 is TGCGCCAGCAGCCCCGGGGGTTTCGAGCAGTACTTC.

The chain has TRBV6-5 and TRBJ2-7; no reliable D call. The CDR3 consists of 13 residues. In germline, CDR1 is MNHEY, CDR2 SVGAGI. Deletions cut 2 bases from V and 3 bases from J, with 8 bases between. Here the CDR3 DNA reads TGTGCCAGCAGTTACGCCCCGAACTACGAGCAGTACTTC. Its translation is CASSYAPNYEQYF.

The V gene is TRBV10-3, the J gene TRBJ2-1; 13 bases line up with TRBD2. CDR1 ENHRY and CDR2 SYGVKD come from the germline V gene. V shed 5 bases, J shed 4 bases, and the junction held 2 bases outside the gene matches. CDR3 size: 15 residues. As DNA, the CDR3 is TGTGCCATCAGTCGGACTAGCGGGAGTTACAATGAGCAGTTCTTC. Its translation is CAISRTSGSYNEQFF.

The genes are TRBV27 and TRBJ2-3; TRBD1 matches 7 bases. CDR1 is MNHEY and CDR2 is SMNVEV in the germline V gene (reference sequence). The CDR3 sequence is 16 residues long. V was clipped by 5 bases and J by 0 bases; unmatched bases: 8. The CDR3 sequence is CASSPGQMTSTDTQYF. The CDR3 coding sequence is TGTGCCAGCAGTCCGGGACAGATGACTAGCACAGATACGCAGTATTTT.

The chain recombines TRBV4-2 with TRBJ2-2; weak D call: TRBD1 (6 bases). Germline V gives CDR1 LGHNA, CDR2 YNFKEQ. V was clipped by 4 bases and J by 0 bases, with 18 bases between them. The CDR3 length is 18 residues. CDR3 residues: CASSRASHREANTGELFF. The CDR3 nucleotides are TGTGCCAGCAGCCGCGCCTCGCACAGGGAAGCGAACACCGGGGAGCTGTTTTTT.

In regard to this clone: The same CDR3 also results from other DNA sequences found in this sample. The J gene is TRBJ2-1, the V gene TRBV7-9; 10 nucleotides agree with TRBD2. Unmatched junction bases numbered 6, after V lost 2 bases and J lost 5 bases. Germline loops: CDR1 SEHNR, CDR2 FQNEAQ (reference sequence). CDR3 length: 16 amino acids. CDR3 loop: CASSLSLAGAHNEQFF. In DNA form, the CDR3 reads TGTGCCAGCAGCTTATCGCTAGCGGGGGCACACAATGAGCAGTTCTTC.

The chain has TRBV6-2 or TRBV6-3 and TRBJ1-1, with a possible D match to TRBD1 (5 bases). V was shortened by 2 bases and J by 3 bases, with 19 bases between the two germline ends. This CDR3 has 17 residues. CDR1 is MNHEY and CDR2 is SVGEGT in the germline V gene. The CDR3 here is CASSYPPGRGEYTEAFF. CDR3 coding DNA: TGTGCCAGCAGTTACCCCCCGGGGAGGGGTGAATACACTGAAGCTTTCTTT.

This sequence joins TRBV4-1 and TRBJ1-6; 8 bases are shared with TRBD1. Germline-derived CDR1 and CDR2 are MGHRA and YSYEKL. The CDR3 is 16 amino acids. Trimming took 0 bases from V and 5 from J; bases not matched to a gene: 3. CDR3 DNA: TGCGCCAGCAGCCAAGATTGGACAGGGAATAATTCACCCCTCCACTTT. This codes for CASSQDWTGNNSPLHF.

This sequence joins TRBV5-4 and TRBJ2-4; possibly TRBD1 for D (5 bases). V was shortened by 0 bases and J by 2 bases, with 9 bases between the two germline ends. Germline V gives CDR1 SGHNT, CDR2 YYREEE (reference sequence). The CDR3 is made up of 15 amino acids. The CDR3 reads CASSLESGTKNIQYF. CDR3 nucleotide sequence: TGTGCCAGCAGCTTGGAATCAGGGACCAAAAACATTCAGTACTTC.

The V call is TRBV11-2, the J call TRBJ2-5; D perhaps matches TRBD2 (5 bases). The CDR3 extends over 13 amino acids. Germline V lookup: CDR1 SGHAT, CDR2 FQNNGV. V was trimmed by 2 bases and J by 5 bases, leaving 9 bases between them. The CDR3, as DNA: TGTGCCAGCAGCTTACCTAGCTGGGAGACCCAGTACTTC. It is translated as CASSLPSWETQYF.

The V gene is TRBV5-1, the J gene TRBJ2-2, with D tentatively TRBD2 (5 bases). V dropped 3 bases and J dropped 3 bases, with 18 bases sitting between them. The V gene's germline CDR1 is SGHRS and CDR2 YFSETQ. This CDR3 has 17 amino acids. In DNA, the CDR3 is TGCGCCAGCAGCTCCACAAGGGCGGGTCTAGACACCGGGGAGCTGTTTTTT. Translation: CASSSTRAGLDTGELFF. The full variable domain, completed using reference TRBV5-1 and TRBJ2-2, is KAGVTQTPRYLIKTRGQQVTLSCSPISGHRSVSWYQQTPGQGLQFLFEYFSETQRNKGNFPGRFSGRQFSNSRSEMNVSTLELGDSALYLCASSSTRAGLDTGELFFGEGSRLTVL.

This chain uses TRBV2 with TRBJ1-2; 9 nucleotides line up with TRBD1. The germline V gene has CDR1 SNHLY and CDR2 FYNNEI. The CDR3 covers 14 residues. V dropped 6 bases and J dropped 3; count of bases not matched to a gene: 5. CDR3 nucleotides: TGTGCCAGCAGGACAGGGGGGACGGACTATGGCTACACCTTC. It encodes CASRTGGTDYGYTF.

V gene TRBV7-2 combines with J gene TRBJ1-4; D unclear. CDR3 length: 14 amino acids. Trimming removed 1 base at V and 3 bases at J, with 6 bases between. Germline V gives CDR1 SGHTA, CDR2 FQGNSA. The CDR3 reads CASSLGSSNEKLFF. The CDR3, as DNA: TGTGCCAGCAGCTTAGGCAGTTCTAATGAAAAACTGTTTTTT.

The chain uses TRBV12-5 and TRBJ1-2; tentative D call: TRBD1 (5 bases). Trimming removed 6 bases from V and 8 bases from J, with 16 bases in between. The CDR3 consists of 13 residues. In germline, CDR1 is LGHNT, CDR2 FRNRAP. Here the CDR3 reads CASGTTEGRGYTF. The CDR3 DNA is TGTGCTAGTGGGACGACCGAGGGGCGAGGCTACACCTTC.